Following are 8 T cell receptor beta chains from one sample sequenced in a study of shared clonotypes between healthy human individuals. The protocol was immunoSEQ multiplex PCR, while the TCRdb copy is restricted to in-frame clones and leaves out a portion. The table has more than 850,000 clones, approximately 80% seen once; the top ten hold about 0.52%. Sequencing input: memory CD4+ T cells from PBMCs. The subset here: CD45RA-negative fraction. These receptors were taken from a man younger than 35 in good health. Some clones in this sample may be carry-over from other donors' samples.

The chain has TRBV11-2 and TRBJ1-2; D is unresolved. The germline V gene has CDR1 SGHAT and CDR2 FQNNGV. The CDR3 is made up of 12 amino acids. The V and J ends lost 5 bases and 4 bases respectively, with 8 bases between them. Here the CDR3 DNA reads TGTGCCAGCAGCGACGGCGCCTATGGCTACACCTTC. It is translated as CASSDGAYGYTF. The whole variable domain, filled in from reference TRBV11-2 and TRBJ1-2, reads EAGVAQSPRYKIIEKRQSVAFWCNPISGHATLYWYQQILGQGPKLLIQFQNNGVVDDSQLPKDRFSAERLKGVDSTLKIQPAKLEDSAVYLCASSDGAYGYTFGSGTRLTVV.

CDR3 nucleotides: TGTGCCAGCAGCGTCGAGCTAGCGGGAGGGCCTCACAATGAGCAGTTCTTC. Protein: CASSVELAGGPHNEQFF. This chain joins TRBV9 and TRBJ2-1, with TRBD2 matching 12 bases. CDR1 and CDR2 (germline): SGDLS, YYNGEE. Trimming at V came to 2 bases and at J to 5 bases, leaving 8 bases not matched to a gene. This CDR3 is built from 17 residues.

The chain recombines TRBV18 with TRBJ1-1, with a tentative D call TRBD1 (6 bases). Per the germline V gene, CDR1 is KGHSH and CDR2 is LQKENI. Deletions cut 3 bases from V and 7 bases from J, with 12 bases between. CDR3 length equals 13 residues. The CDR3 spells CASSPGQILEAFF. The DNA for the CDR3 is TGTGCCAGCTCACCCGGACAGATACTTGAAGCTTTCTTT. The full variable domain, in which reference TRBV18 and TRBJ1-1 provide the parts outside the CDR3, is NAGVMQNPRHLVRRRGQEARLRCSPMKGHSHVYWYRQLPEEGLKFMVYLQKENIIDESGMPKERFSAEFPKEGPSILRIQQVVRGDSAAYFCASSPGQILEAFFGQGTRLTVV.

The V and J genes are TRBV2 and TRBJ1-5; unclear D gene. Germline V lookup: CDR1 SNHLY, CDR2 FYNNEI. V lost 3 bases and J 3 bases, leaving 9 bases between the germline ends. This CDR3 is built from 14 residues. CDR3 bases: TGTGCCAGCAGTGAGCGGCAGGCCAATCAGCCCCAGCATTTT. This codes for CASSERQANQPQHF.

The chain recombines TRBV6-6 with TRBJ2-7; D ambiguous. V dropped 6 bases and J dropped 4 bases, with 13 bases sitting between them. CDR3 size: 13 residues. CDR1 MNHNY and CDR2 SVGAGI come from the germline V gene (reference sequence). CDR3 bases: TGTGCCAGCAGCCGAATATACTCTTACGAGCAGTACTTC. Its protein is CASSRIYSYEQYF.

The rearrangement uses TRBV6-4 and TRBJ1-2; D call uncertain. V dropped 3 bases and J dropped 5 bases, with 7 bases sitting between them. There are 12 residues in the CDR3. The germline CDR1 and CDR2 sequences are MRHNA and SNTAGT. The CDR3 DNA sequence: TGTGCCAGCAGTGATCGCGGGTATGGCTACACCTTC. This gives the protein CASSDRGYGYTF.

The chain has TRBV27 and TRBJ2-3; D is unresolved. Germline loops: CDR1 MNHEY, CDR2 SMNVEV (reference sequence). The CDR3 consists of 14 residues. V dropped 4 bases and J dropped 2 bases, with 10 bases sitting between them. This chain's CDR3 is CASSSTEYTDTQYF. In nucleotides, the CDR3 is TGTGCCAGCAGTTCCACAGAGTACACAGATACGCAGTATTTT.

This clone has more than one count but fewer than ten. This sequence joins TRBV5-6 and TRBJ2-4; D might be TRBD1 (6 bases). The CDR3 length is 15 residues. The germline V gene encodes CDR1 SGHDT and CDR2 YYEEEE. Trimming took 4 bases from V and 7 from J, leaving 18 bases between them. DNA of the CDR3: TGTGCCAGCAGCCCGAAGCTCCGGACAGACAACATTCAGTACTTC. Its translation: CASSPKLRTDNIQYF.